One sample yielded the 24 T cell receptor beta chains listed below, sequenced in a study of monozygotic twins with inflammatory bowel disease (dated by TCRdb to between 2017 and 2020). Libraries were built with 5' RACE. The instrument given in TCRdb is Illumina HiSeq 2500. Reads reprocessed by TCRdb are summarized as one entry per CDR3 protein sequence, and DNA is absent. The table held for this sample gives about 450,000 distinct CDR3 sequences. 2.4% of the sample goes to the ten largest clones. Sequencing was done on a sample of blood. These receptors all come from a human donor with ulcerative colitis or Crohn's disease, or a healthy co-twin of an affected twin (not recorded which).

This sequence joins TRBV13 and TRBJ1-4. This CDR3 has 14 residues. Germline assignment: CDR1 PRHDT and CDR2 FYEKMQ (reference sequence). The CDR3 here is CASSLGVRSEKLFF.

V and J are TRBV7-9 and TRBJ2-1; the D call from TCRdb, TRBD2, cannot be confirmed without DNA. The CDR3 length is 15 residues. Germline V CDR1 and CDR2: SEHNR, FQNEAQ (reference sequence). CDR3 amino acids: CASSSPGTLGYEQFF.

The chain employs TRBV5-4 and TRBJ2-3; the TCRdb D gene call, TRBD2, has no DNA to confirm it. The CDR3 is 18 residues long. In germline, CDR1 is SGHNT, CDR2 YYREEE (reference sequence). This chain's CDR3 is CASSPDGLAGGGADTQYF.

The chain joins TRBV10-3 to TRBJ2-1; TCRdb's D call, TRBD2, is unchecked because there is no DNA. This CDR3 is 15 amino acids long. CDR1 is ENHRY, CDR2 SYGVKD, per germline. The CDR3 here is CAISAYRAPYNEQFF.

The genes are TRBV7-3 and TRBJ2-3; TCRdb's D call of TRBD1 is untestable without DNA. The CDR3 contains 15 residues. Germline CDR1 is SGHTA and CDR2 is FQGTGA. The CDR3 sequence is CASGAGGRFTDTQYF.

The CDR3 reads CASIPYAGGPTYEQYF. The V and J genes are TRBV6-2 or TRBV6-3 and TRBJ2-7; the TCRdb call, TRBD1, lacks DNA for checking. Germline loops: CDR1 MNHEY, CDR2 SVGEGT. This CDR3 is built from 16 residues.

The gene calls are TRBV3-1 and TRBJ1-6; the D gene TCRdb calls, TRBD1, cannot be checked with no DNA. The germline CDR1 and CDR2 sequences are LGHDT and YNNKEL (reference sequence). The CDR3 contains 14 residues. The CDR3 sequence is CASSPGTEVSTLHF.

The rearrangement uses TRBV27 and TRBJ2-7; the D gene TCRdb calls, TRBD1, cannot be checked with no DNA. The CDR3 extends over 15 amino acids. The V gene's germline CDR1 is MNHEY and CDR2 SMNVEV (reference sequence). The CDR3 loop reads CASKVSRQVGYEQYF.

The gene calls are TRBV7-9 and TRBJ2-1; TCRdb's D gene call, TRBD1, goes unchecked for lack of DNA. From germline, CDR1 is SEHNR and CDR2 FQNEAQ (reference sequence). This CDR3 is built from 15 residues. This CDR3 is CASTEGTGRANEQFF.

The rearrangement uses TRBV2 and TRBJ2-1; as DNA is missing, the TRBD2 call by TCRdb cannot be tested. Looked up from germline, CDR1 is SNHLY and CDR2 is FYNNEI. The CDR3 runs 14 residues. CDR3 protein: CASSVAGWYNEQFF.

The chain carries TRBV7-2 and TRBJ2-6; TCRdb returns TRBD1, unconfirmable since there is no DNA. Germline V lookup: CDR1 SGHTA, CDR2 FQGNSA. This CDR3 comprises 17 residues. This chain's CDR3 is CASSIQGGKAGANVLTF.

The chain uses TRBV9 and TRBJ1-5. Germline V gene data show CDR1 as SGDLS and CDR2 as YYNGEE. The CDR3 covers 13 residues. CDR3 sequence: CASSVGSNQPQHF.

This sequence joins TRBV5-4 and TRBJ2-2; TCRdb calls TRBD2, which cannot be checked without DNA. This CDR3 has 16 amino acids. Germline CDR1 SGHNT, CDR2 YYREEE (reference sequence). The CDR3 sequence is CASSLESGENTGELFF.

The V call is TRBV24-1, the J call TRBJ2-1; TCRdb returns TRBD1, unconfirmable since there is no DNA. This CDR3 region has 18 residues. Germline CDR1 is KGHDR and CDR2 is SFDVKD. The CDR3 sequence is CATSDSSVTGGYYNEQFF.

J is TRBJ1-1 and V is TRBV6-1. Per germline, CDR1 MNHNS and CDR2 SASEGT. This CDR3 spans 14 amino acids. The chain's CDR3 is CASSVPRQTLEAFF.

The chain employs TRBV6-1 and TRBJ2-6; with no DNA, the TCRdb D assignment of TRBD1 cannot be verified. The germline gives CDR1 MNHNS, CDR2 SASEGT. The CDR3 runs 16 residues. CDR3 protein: CASSPGGGQGANVLTF.

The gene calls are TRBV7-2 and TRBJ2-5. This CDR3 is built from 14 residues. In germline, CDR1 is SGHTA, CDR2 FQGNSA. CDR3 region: CASTPYGIQETQYF.

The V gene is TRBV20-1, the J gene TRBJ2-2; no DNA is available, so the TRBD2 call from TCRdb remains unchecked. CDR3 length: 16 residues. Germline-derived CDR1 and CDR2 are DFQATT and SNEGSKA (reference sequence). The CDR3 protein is CSATTSGRSNTGELFF.

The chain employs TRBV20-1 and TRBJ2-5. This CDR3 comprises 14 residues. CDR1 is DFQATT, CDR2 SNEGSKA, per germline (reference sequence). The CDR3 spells CSARYLLGQETQYF.

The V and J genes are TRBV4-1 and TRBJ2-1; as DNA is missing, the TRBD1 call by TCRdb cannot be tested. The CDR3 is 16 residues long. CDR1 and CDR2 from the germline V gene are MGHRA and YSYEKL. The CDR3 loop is CASSPSLGHEYNEQFF.

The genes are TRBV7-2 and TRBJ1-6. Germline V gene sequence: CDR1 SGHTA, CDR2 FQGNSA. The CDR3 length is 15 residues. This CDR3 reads CASSLAGSLNSPLHF.

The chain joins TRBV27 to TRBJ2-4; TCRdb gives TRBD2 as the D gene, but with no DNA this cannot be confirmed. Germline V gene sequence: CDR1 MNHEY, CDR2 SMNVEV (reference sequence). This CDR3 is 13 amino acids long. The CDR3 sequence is CASSPSTENIQYF.

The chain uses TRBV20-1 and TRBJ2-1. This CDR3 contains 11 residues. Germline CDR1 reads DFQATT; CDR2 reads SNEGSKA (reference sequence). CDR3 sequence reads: CSAKGFGEQFF.

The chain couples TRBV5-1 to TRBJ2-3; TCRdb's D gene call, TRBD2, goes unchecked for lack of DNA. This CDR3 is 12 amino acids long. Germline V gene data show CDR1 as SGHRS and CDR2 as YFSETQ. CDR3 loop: CASSLGEVTQYF.